A single sample gave rise to the 21 T cell receptor beta chains below, sequenced in a study of cytomegalovirus exposure and HLA in healthy donors (dated by TCRdb to between 2016 and 2019). The receptor library was made with the immunoSEQ multiplex PCR assay. A mixture of 60 forward primers for TCR Vbeta segments and 13 reverse primers for TCR Jbeta segments was used in the multiplex PCR. TCRdb holds this immuneACCESS table with in-frame rearrangements only. Some clones are missing; in checked studies, unresolved V genes explain under half, and the rest has no known cause. The sample has about 110,000 clones on record, 65% to 85% of them singletons. Under 6.5% of the sample is held by the ten biggest clonotypes. The specimen was PBMCs. The receptors come from a man aged 18 to 35 in good health and CMV-seronegative.

In this sample, this clone turned up once. The rearrangement links TRBV5-1 to TRBJ1-1; TRBD1 aligns across 9 bases. The V segment lost 5 bases and the J segment 3 bases; nucleotides outside the gene matches: 8. Germline CDR1 and CDR2: SGHRS and YFSETQ. This CDR3 is built from 15 residues. The CDR3 region has the DNA TGCGCCAGCAGATACCCCCGACAGGGGGACACTGAAGCTTTCTTT. Translation: CASRYPRQGDTEAFF.

This clone came up a few times. V and J are TRBV10-1 and TRBJ2-7; perhaps TRBD2 as D (6 bases). The CDR3 has 14 residues. Per germline, CDR1 WNHNN and CDR2 SYGVQD (reference sequence). V lost 8 bases and J lost 2, with 16 bases in between. The CDR3 region is CASQAGGSTYEQYF. CDR3 nucleotide sequence: TGCGCCAGCCAAGCCGGGGGTTCAACCTACGAGCAGTACTTC.

There are a few counts of this clone. The J gene is TRBJ2-7, the V gene TRBV19, with 9 nucleotides matching TRBD1. This CDR3 is built from 14 residues. V was pared by 3 bases and J by 5 bases, with 5 bases of the junction left unmatched. Germline lookup yields CDR1 LNHDA and CDR2 SQIVND (reference sequence). The CDR3 region has the DNA TGTGCCAGTAGTATGGGGACAGGGCAAGACGAGCAGTACTTC. Translation gives CASSMGTGQDEQYF.

The chain carries TRBV10-1 and TRBJ2-1, with TRBD1 identical over 11 bases. Germline values: CDR1 WNHNN, CDR2 SYGVQD (reference sequence). V lost 1 base, J lost 4 bases, and 3 bases stayed unmatched. The CDR3 has 16 amino acids. For the CDR3, the DNA is TGCGCCAGCAGTGAGTATGGACAGGGGGCGTACAATGAGCAGTTCTTC. This translates into CASSEYGQGAYNEQFF.

This rearrangement joins TRBV5-1 to TRBJ1-6; TRBD1 aligns across 7 bases. Trimming removed 0 bases from V and 7 bases from J; junction bases left unmatched: 4. CDR1 is SGHRS, CDR2 YFSETQ, per germline. This CDR3 comprises 15 residues. The CDR3 DNA reads TGCGCCAGCAGCTTGGCGACAGGGCAAAATTCACCCCTCCACTTT. It specifies CASSLATGQNSPLHF.

The CDR3 protein is CSAGDRGRGEAFF. The CDR3 coding sequence is TGCAGCGCGGGGGACAGGGGGCGTGGGGAAGCTTTCTTT. V gene TRBV29-1 combines with J gene TRBJ1-1; TRBD1 agrees at 12 bases. Germline V lookup: CDR1 SQVTM, CDR2 ANQGSEA. The J segment lost 8 bases and the V segment lost 7 bases, leaving 8 bases of the junction unmatched. There are 13 residues in the CDR3.

The CDR3: CASSLAGTGAPYNEQFF. The CDR3 bases are TGTGCCAGCAGCTTGGCTGGGACAGGTGCCCCCTACAATGAGCAGTTCTTC. The rearrangement joins TRBV5-6 to TRBJ2-1, with 8 bases that match TRBD1. From germline, CDR1 is SGHDT and CDR2 YYEEEE. The CDR3 is 17 residues long. The V segment lost 0 bases and the J segment 2 bases; nucleotides outside the gene matches: 7. Full variable domain (missing parts from reference TRBV5-6 and TRBJ2-1): DAGVTQSPTHLIKTRGQQVTLRCSPKSGHDTVSWYQQALGQGPQFIFQYYEEEERQRGNFPDRFSGHQFPNYSSELNVNALLLGDSALYLCASSLAGTGAPYNEQFFGPGTRLTVL.

This clone was seen only a few times. V usage is TRBV7-8 and J usage is TRBJ2-3; D remains unclear. The CDR3 sequence is 13 residues long. CDR1 is SGHVS and CDR2 is FQNEAQ in the germline V gene. The V gene lost 1 base and the J gene lost 1 base, with 3 bases spanning the gap. CDR3 sequence reads: CASSLGGTDTQYF. The CDR3, as DNA: TGTGCCAGCAGCTTAGGCGGCACAGATACGCAGTATTTT.

V usage is TRBV6-4 and J usage is TRBJ2-1; 15 nucleotides match TRBD2. Per the germline V gene, CDR1 is MRHNA and CDR2 is SNTAGT. This CDR3 contains 14 residues. V shed 8 bases and J 9 bases; nucleotides not matched to a gene: 5. The CDR3 DNA is TGTGCCAGCTCTGGACTAGCGGGAGGGCGTGAGCAGTTCTTC. Protein sequence: CASSGLAGGREQFF.

The gene calls are TRBV19 and TRBJ1-1, with 7 bases matching TRBD1. Germline V gene sequence: CDR1 LNHDA, CDR2 SQIVND (reference sequence). This CDR3 region has 13 residues. Trimming at V came to 4 bases and at J to 6 bases, leaving 5 bases not matched to a gene. DNA of the CDR3: TGTGCCAGTAGTACCACAGGGGTTCCTGAAGCTTTCTTT. It yields the protein CASSTTGVPEAFF. Together with reference TRBV19 and TRBJ1-1, the CDR3 gives the full variable domain: DGGITQSPKYLFRKEGQNVTLSCEQNLNHDAMYWYRQDPGQGLRLIYYSQIVNDFQKGDIAEGYSVSREKKESFPLTVTSAQKNPTAFYLCASSTTGVPEAFFGQGTRLTVV.

The chain has TRBV7-2 and TRBJ1-2; 8 nucleotides align to TRBD1. This CDR3 region has 18 residues. The V segment lost 6 bases and the J segment 3 bases; nucleotides outside the gene matches: 18. CDR1 is SGHTA and CDR2 is FQGNSA in the germline V gene. CDR3 region: CASRRDVGQGSPHYGYTF. CDR3 coding DNA: TGTGCCAGCAGGCGTGACGTTGGACAGGGATCCCCCCACTATGGCTACACCTTC.

The chain links TRBV6-1 to TRBJ2-5, with 13 bases aligning to TRBD2. The CDR3 extends over 16 amino acids. Per germline, CDR1 MNHNS and CDR2 SASEGT. The ends lost 0 bases at V and 5 bases at J; junction bases unmatched: 3. In nucleotides, the CDR3 is TGTGCCAGCAGTGAAGCACTGACTAGCGGGAGGGAGACCCAGTACTTC. Its protein is CASSEALTSGRETQYF.

The chain carries TRBV19 and TRBJ1-5; no firm D call. Trimming left V 7 bases short and J 0 bases short, with 13 bases between. Per the germline V gene, CDR1 is LNHDA and CDR2 is SQIVND (reference sequence). The CDR3 has 15 residues. The CDR3 sequence is CASTLGSNSNQPQHF. The CDR3 coding sequence is TGTGCCAGTACCCTGGGCAGTAATAGCAATCAGCCCCAGCATTTT.

The chain uses TRBV9 and TRBJ2-3; TRBD2 matches 9 bases. There are 16 residues in the CDR3. The germline V gene encodes CDR1 SGDLS and CDR2 YYNGEE. V lost 4 bases, J lost 2 bases, and 8 bases stayed unmatched. The CDR3 sequence is CASSPRQGLATDTQYF. The CDR3 nucleotides read TGTGCCAGCAGCCCTCGACAGGGACTAGCCACAGATACGCAGTATTTT.

This clone appeared once. At one end the junction does not follow the germline gene, possibly because of a read error. Here the CDR3 reads CSSSPLAGERNEQFF. DNA for the CDR3: TGTTCCAGCAGCCCACTAGCGGGAGAACGGAATGAGCAGTTCTTC. The rearrangement joins TRBV7-9 to TRBJ2-1; TRBD2 matches 11 bases. The CDR3 is 15 amino acids. Germline V gives CDR1 SEHNR, CDR2 FQNEAQ (reference sequence).

This sequence joins TRBV10-3 and TRBJ2-2; TRBD2 agrees at 10 bases. Germline CDR1 reads ENHRY; CDR2 reads SYGVKD. Trimming took 0 bases from V and 0 from J; bases not matched to a gene: 7. The CDR3 consists of 19 residues. The DNA for the CDR3 is TGTGCCATCAGTGAGTCGGCGCTAGCGGGAGTACCGAACACCGGGGAGCTGTTTTTT. Residues: CAISESALAGVPNTGELFF.

The chain combines TRBV4-3 with TRBJ1-2; 11 nucleotides match TRBD1. Losses at the gene ends were 0 bases for V and 6 bases for J; bases not matched to a gene: 6. This CDR3 is 16 amino acids long. Germline lookup yields CDR1 LGHNA and CDR2 YSLEER. The CDR3 nucleotides are TGCGCCAGCAGCCAAGATTCTGGGACAGGGGGTGATGGCTACACCTTC. Translated: CASSQDSGTGGDGYTF.

The V and J genes are TRBV9 and TRBJ2-1, with TRBD2 matching 9 bases. Germline V CDR1 and CDR2: SGDLS, YYNGEE. J lost 9 bases, V lost 0 bases, and 10 bases had no gene match. The CDR3 consists of 16 residues. This chain's CDR3 is CASSVGPAGGLGEQFF. CDR3 in DNA: TGTGCCAGCAGCGTAGGGCCAGCGGGAGGCCTCGGTGAGCAGTTCTTC.

This clone was observed a single time. V usage is TRBV5-4 and J usage is TRBJ2-3; D possibly corresponds to TRBD2 (6 bases). The V end lost 1 base, the J end lost 1 base, and 7 bases lay between the germline ends. Germline V lookup: CDR1 SGHNT, CDR2 YYREEE (reference sequence). The CDR3 loop spans 14 amino acids. The CDR3 loop reads CASSLRGGTDTQYF. For the CDR3, the DNA is TGTGCCAGCAGCTTGCGCGGGGGCACAGATACGCAGTATTTT.

This clone appeared once. The genes are TRBV7-2 and TRBJ2-1, with D tentatively TRBD2 (5 bases). CDR1 and CDR2 from the germline V gene are SGHTA and FQGNSA. V lost 2 bases, J lost 5 bases, and 25 bases lay in between. The CDR3 covers 19 residues. This CDR3 is CASSLRFLSSKYGDNEQFF. DNA of the CDR3: TGTGCCAGCAGCTTAAGGTTCCTTAGCTCGAAGTACGGGGACAATGAGCAGTTCTTC.

This clone was detected only a few times. The CDR3 DNA reads TGTGCCAGCAGTGACTCGCCTAGCACCGGGGAGCTGTTTTTT. Protein product: CASSDSPSTGELFF. The V and J genes are TRBV6-4 and TRBJ2-2; D gene unclear. This CDR3 has 14 amino acids. The ends were cut back, 0 bases at V and 4 bases at J, with 6 bases in the middle. Germline V CDR1 and CDR2: MRHNA, SNTAGT.